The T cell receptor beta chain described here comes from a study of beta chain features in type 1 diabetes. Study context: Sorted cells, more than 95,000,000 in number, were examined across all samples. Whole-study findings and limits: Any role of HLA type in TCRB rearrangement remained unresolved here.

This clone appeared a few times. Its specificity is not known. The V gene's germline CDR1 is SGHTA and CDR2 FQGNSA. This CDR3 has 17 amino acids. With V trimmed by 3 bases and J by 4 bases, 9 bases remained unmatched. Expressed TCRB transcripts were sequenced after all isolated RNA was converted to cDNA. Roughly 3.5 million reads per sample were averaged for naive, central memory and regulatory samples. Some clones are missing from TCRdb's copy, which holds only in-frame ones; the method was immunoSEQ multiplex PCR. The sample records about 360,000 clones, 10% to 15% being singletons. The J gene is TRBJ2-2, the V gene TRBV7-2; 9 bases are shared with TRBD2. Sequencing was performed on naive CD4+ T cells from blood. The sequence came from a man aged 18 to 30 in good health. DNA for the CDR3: TGTGCCAGCAGCTTTTCGCGCGGGGGGGCTGGCACCGGGGAGCTGTTTTTT. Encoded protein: CASSFSRGGAGTGELFF.